This T cell receptor beta chain was sequenced in a study of control samples from healthy donors and cancer patients. In its sample, this clone was seen once. This table comes from immunoSEQ multiplex PCR, and its TCRdb copy is limited to in-frame clones, with some not included. The data contain roughly 170,000 clones, 90% to 95% of them singletons. The V gene's germline CDR1 is SEHNR and CDR2 FQNEAQ (reference sequence). The CDR3 is made up of 15 amino acids. The J segment lost 4 bases and the V segment lost 3 bases, leaving 6 bases of the junction unmatched. The sequence came from a man aged 18 to 30 in good health. The chain combines TRBV7-9 with TRBJ2-1; TRBD1 aligns across 7 bases. Input material: blood. The CDR3 DNA follows: TGTGCCAGCAGCTTCAGGGGGAACATATACAATGAGCAGTTCTTC. As protein: CASSFRGNIYNEQFF.